The rows below give T cell receptor beta chains drawn from one sample of a study of regulatory T cells in long-lasting Graves disease. TCRdb reprocessed the multiplex PCR reads via MiXCR and lists one record per CDR3 protein. The data hold fewer than 450,000 distinct CDR3 sequences, with around 16% observed a single time. The sample was also linked to a second study, of T cells in Graves' hyperthyroidism and ophthalmopathy.

The sequencing here drew on peripheral blood mononuclear cells (PBMCs), taken at new diagnosis, from a patient treated with antithyroid drugs. The receptors were sampled from a woman aged 40 to 55 with Graves disease. The CDR3 runs from the conserved cysteine through the conserved F or W. The order of the fields is clone size, J gene, V gene, CDR3 protein. Where a row states a size, it is once, few, many or the class of an expanded clone; other rows omit it.

clone size: many
J gene: TRBJ1-2
V gene: TRBV28
CDR3 protein: CASSSGRGYGYTF

clone size: few
J gene: TRBJ2-1
V gene: TRBV29-1
CDR3 protein: CSVVETSGRNEQFF

clone size: many
J gene: TRBJ2-5
V gene: TRBV28
CDR3 protein: CASSFYSGRRPQETQYF

clone size: few
J gene: TRBJ2-1
V gene: TRBV9
CDR3 protein: CASSVGAGYEQFF

clone size: -
J gene: TRBJ1-2
V gene: TRBV19
CDR3 protein: CASTPKGADGYTF

clone size: many
J gene: TRBJ1-5
V gene: TRBV28
CDR3 protein: CASSFPGLSNQPQHF

clone size: -
J gene: TRBJ1-3
V gene: TRBV29-1
CDR3 protein: CSVEEGSGNTIYF

clone size: -
J gene: TRBJ1-4
V gene: TRBV20-1
CDR3 protein: CSASTAANEKLFF

clone size: few
J gene: TRBJ2-7
V gene: TRBV20-1
CDR3 protein: CSARGVAGGVHEQYF

clone size: few
J gene: TRBJ1-1
V gene: TRBV14
CDR3 protein: CASSQVNKRNTEAFF

clone size: -
J gene: TRBJ2-7
V gene: TRBV20-1
CDR3 protein: CSARDRARRYEQYF

clone size: many
J gene: TRBJ2-7
V gene: TRBV11-3
CDR3 protein: CASSFGAGPTYEQYF

clone size: many
J gene: TRBJ1-1
V gene: TRBV25-1
CDR3 protein: CASTSRGTGESGRAFF

clone size: many
J gene: TRBJ2-1
V gene: TRBV11-2
CDR3 protein: CASSLELAGGVYNEQFF

clone size: -
J gene: TRBJ2-3
V gene: TRBV7-9
CDR3 protein: CASSLSDSGDTQYF

clone size: few
J gene: TRBJ2-7
V gene: TRBV20-1
CDR3 protein: CSARVGGHEQYF

clone size: few
J gene: TRBJ2-1
V gene: TRBV7-2
CDR3 protein: CASSPRVAGGANEQFF

clone size: many
J gene: TRBJ2-6
V gene: TRBV28
CDR3 protein: CASSWRGPGANVLTF

clone size: few
J gene: TRBJ1-2
V gene: TRBV5-4
CDR3 protein: CASSSDRVSYGYTF

clone size: many
J gene: TRBJ1-4
V gene: TRBV11-2
CDR3 protein: CASSSTGTGFFGTNEKLFF

clone size: many
J gene: TRBJ1-5
V gene: TRBV7-9
CDR3 protein: CASSYTGGAGQPQHF

clone size: many
J gene: TRBJ2-1
V gene: TRBV3-1
CDR3 protein: CASSQGGGTYNEQFF

clone size: -
J gene: TRBJ2-1
V gene: TRBV29-1
CDR3 protein: CSVSLREEQFF

clone size: many
J gene: TRBJ2-7
V gene: TRBV4-1
CDR3 protein: CASSQEFGYEQYF

clone size: -
J gene: TRBJ2-2
V gene: TRBV6-4
CDR3 protein: CASSPRGGVTGELFF

clone size: many
J gene: TRBJ2-1
V gene: TRBV28
CDR3 protein: CASSLSRVWAPYNEQFF

clone size: many
J gene: TRBJ2-1
V gene: TRBV2
CDR3 protein: CASSGTGGPYNEQFF

clone size: few
J gene: TRBJ1-2
V gene: TRBV28
CDR3 protein: CASTGVNGYTF

clone size: -
J gene: TRBJ2-1
V gene: TRBV28
CDR3 protein: CASSEGTGLAGPHF

clone size: many
J gene: TRBJ2-5
V gene: TRBV6-5
CDR3 protein: CASSYSAGAQETQYF

clone size: -
J gene: TRBJ2-1
V gene: TRBV4-3
CDR3 protein: CASSPGLAGDSEQFF

clone size: -
J gene: TRBJ2-3
V gene: TRBV9
CDR3 protein: CASSAETSGVTDTQYF

clone size: -
J gene: TRBJ2-7
V gene: TRBV11-3
CDR3 protein: CASSLALGGEQYF

clone size: many
J gene: TRBJ2-7
V gene: TRBV5-6
CDR3 protein: CASSFTRDLHEQYF

clone size: few
J gene: TRBJ2-3
V gene: TRBV14
CDR3 protein: CASSQALAGVADTQYF

clone size: -
J gene: TRBJ2-7
V gene: TRBV6-1
CDR3 protein: CASSTGGQGAYEQYF

clone size: many
J gene: TRBJ2-5
V gene: TRBV30
CDR3 protein: CAWRDSRQETQYF

clone size: many
J gene: TRBJ2-2
V gene: TRBV20-1
CDR3 protein: CSARGTSGTGELFF

clone size: few
J gene: TRBJ2-5
V gene: TRBV7-3
CDR3 protein: CASSLRAGRGETQYF

clone size: many
J gene: TRBJ1-2
V gene: TRBV29-1
CDR3 protein: CSVPDPTGLNYGYTF

clone size: -
J gene: TRBJ2-5
V gene: TRBV20-1
CDR3 protein: CSARSSGGETQYF

clone size: -
J gene: TRBJ1-6
V gene: TRBV7-2
CDR3 protein: CASSLALSPLHF

clone size: many
J gene: TRBJ2-7
V gene: TRBV19
CDR3 protein: CASSIVLGLRYF